The source of this T cell receptor (beta chain) is a study of T cells in Graves' hyperthyroidism and ophthalmopathy. Overall study: Once the initial diagnosis was made, peripheral blood was obtained before any treatment.

A few counts support this clonotype. Its target is unknown. The V end lost 6 bases, the J end lost 5 bases, and 20 bases lay between the germline ends. CDR1 and CDR2 from the germline V gene are PRHDT and FYEKMQ (reference sequence). This CDR3 is 16 amino acids long. RNA transcripts were the template for amplifying TCR beta CDR3 regions. TCR CDR3 underwent first-round RT-PCR with the HTBI primer set. TCRdb ran MiXCR on the multiplex PCR reads and lists one entry per CDR3 protein. The sample has over 700,000 distinct CDR3 sequences, over 15% seen once; the top ten hold approximately 16%. Notes on the study in general: Researchers report that a 13 V-J model separated ophthalmopathy from stable hyperthyroidism.

This TCR came from a woman aged 45-65 years with Graves' hyperthyroidism that later progressed to Graves' ophthalmopathy. Input material: blood. V is TRBV13 and J is TRBJ2-1, with D possibly called TRBD1 or TRBD2 (5 bases each). For the CDR3, the DNA is TGTGCCAGCAGACGATCTCGACAGAGGGCAGACAATGAGCAGTTCTTC. It translates to CASRRSRQRADNEQFF.